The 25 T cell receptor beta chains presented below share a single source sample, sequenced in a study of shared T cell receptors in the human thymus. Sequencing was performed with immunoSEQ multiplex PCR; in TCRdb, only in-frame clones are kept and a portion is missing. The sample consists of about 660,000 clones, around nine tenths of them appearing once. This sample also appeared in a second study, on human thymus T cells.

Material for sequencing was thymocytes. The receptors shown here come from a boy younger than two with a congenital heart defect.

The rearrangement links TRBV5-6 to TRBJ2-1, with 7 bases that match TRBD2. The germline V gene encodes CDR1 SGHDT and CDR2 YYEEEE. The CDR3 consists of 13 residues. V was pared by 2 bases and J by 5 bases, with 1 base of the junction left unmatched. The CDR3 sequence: CASSFGTNNEQFF. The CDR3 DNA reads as TGTGCCAGCAGCTTTGGGACTAACAATGAGCAGTTCTTC.

The CDR3 DNA reads TGTGCCAGCAGCAGTAGCCTCCGGGACAGGTACAATCAGCCCCAGCATTTT. It yields the protein CASSSSLRDRYNQPQHF. The genes are TRBV4-2 and TRBJ1-5; 8 positions agree with TRBD1. The V and J ends lost 5 bases and 3 bases, in that order; junction bases with no gene match: 12. From germline, CDR1 is LGHNA and CDR2 YNFKEQ. The CDR3 contains 17 residues.

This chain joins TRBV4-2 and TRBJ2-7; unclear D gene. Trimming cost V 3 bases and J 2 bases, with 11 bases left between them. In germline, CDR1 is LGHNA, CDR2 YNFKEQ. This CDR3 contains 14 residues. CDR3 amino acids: CASSHSPETYEQYF. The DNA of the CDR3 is TGTGCCAGCAGCCACTCCCCGGAGACCTACGAGCAGTACTTC.

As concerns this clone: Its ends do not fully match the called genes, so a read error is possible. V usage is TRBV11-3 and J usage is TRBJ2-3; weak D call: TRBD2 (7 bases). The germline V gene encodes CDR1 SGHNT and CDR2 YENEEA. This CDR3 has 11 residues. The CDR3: CASGGGGLPDF. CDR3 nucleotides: TGTGCCAGCGGGGGGGGCGGGCTTCCTGATTTT.

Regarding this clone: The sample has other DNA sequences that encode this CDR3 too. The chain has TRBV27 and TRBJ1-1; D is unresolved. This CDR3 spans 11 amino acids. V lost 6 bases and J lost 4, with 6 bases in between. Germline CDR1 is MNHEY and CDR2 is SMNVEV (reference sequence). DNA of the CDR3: TGTGCCAGCAGCTCGGGCACTGAAGCTTTCTTT. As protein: CASSSGTEAFF.

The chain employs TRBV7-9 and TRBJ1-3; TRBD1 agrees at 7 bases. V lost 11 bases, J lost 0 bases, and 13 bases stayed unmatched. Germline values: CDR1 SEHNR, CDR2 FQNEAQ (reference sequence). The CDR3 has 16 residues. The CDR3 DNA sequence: TGTGCCGGGGCGCCGACAGGGACGATCTCTGGAAACACCATATATTTT. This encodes CAGAPTGTISGNTIYF.

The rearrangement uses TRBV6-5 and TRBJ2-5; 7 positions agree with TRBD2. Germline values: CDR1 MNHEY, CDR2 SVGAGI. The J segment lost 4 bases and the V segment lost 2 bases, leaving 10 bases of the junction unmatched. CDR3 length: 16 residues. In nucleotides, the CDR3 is TGTGCCAGCAGTTACGAGAACGGGGGGTTTACAGAGACCCAGTACTTC. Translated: CASSYENGGFTETQYF.

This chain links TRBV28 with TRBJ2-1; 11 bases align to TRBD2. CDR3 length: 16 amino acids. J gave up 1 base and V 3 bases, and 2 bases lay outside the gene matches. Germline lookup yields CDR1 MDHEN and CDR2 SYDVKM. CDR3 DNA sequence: TGTGCCAGCAGTTTTGGGACTAGCGGTTCCTACAATGAGCAGTTCTTC. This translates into CASSFGTSGSYNEQFF. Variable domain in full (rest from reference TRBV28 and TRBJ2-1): DVKVTQSSRYLVKRTGEKVFLECVQDMDHENMFWYRQDPGLGLRLIYFSYDVKMKEKGDIPEGYSVSREKKERFSLILESASTNQTSMYLCASSFGTSGSYNEQFFGPGTRLTVL.

CDR3 residues: CASRSDRGKEQYF. CDR3 nucleotide sequence: TGTGCCAGCAGATCAGACAGGGGGAAAGAGCAGTACTTC. The chain joins TRBV6-5 to TRBJ2-7, with 9 bases lining up with TRBD1. The CDR3 has 13 amino acids. Germline lookup yields CDR1 MNHEY and CDR2 SVGAGI. J gave up 7 bases and V 6 bases, and 7 bases lay outside the gene matches.

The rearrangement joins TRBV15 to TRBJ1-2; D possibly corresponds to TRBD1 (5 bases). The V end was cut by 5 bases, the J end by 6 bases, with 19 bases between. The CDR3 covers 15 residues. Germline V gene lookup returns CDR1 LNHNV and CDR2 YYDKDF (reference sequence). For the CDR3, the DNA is TGTGCCACCAGCCCTCCCCGGGGGACCCTCGATGGCTACACCTTC. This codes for CATSPPRGTLDGYTF.

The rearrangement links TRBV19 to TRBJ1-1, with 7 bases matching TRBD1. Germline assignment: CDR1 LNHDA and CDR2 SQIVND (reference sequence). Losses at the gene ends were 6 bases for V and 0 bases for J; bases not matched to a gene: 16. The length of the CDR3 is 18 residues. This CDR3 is CASSRLSTGRRLNTEAFF. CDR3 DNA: TGTGCCAGTAGCCGACTTTCGACAGGGAGGCGGCTGAACACTGAAGCTTTCTTT.

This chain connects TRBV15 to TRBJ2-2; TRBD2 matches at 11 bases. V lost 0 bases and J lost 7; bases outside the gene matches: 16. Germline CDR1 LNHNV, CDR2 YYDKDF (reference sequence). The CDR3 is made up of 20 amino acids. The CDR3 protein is CATSRDTPPTSGRGSGELFF. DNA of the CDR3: TGTGCCACCAGCAGAGATACCCCCCCCACTAGCGGGAGAGGTAGCGGGGAGCTGTTTTTT.

The CDR3 loop is CASSTGFWQETQYF. The CDR3 coding sequence is TGTGCCAGTAGCACAGGGTTTTGGCAAGAGACCCAGTACTTC. The chain combines TRBV19 with TRBJ2-5, with D possibly being TRBD1 (6 bases). Germline V gene lookup returns CDR1 LNHDA and CDR2 SQIVND (reference sequence). V lost 6 bases and J 2 bases, leaving 13 bases between the germline ends. The CDR3 spans 14 residues.

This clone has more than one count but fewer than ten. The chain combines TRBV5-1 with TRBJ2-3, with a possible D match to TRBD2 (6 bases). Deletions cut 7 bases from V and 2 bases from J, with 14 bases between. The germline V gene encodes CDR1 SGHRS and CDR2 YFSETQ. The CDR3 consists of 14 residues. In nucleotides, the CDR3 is TGCGCCAGCCATATAGGCGGGGACACAGATACGCAGTATTTT. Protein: CASHIGGDTDTQYF. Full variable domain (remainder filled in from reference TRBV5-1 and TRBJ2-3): KAGVTQTPRYLIKTRGQQVTLSCSPISGHRSVSWYQQTPGQGLQFLFEYFSETQRNKGNFPGRFSGRQFSNSRSEMNVSTLELGDSALYLCASHIGGDTDTQYFGPGTRLTVL.

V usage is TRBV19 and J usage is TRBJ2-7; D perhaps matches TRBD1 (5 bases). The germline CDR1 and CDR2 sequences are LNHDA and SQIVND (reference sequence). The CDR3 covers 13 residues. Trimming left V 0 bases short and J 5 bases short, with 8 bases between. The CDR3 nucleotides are TGTGCCAGTAGTATAGATGGGGCGAACGAGCAGTACTTC. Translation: CASSIDGANEQYF.

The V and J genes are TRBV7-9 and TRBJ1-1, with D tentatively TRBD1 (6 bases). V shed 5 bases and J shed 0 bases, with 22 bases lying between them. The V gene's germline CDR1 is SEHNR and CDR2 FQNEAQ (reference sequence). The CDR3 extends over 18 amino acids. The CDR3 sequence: CASSKGGGPGVLNTEAFF. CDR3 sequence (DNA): TGTGCCAGCAGCAAAGGGGGGGGGCCAGGGGTTTTGAACACTGAAGCTTTCTTT.

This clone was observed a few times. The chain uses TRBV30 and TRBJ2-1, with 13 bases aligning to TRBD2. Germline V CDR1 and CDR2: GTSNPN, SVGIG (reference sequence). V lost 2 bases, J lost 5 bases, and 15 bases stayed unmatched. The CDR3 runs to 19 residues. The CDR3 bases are TGTGCCTGGAGTACCCTGGGACTAGCGGGGAGGCTTGGAGACAATGAGCAGTTCTTC. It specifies CAWSTLGLAGRLGDNEQFF.

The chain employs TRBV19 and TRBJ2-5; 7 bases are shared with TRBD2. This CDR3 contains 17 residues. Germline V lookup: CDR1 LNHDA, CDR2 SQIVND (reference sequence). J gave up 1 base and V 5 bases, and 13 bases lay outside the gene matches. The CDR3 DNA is TGTGCCAGTAGTTCTCGACCGACCTCTAGCGGCCAAGAGACCCAGTACTTC. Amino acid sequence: CASSSRPTSSGQETQYF. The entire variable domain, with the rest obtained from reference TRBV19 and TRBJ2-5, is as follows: DGGITQSPKYLFRKEGQNVTLSCEQNLNHDAMYWYRQDPGQGLRLIYYSQIVNDFQKGDIAEGYSVSREKKESFPLTVTSAQKNPTAFYLCASSSRPTSSGQETQYFGPGTRLLVL.

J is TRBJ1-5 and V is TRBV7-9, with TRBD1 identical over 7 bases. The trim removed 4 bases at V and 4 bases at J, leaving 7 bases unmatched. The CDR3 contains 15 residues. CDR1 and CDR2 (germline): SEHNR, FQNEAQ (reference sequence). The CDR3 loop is CASSSQGTSNQPQHF. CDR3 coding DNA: TGTGCCAGCAGCTCACAGGGGACCAGTAATCAGCCCCAGCATTTT.

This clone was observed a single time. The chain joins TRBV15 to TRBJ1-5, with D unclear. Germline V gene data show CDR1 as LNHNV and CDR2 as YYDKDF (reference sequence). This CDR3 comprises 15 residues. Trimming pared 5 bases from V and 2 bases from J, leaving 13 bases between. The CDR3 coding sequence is TGTGCCACCAGCTACGGGGTGTTCGGCAATCAGCCCCAGCATTTT. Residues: CATSYGVFGNQPQHF.

In nucleotides, the CDR3 is TGTGCCAGTAGCGGACAGGGTGGTAAGACCCAGTACTTC. Its protein is CASSGQGGKTQYF. This sequence joins TRBV19 and TRBJ2-5; TRBD1 matches 8 bases. J lost 6 bases, V lost 6 bases, and 6 bases had no gene match. Germline assignment: CDR1 LNHDA and CDR2 SQIVND (reference sequence). The CDR3 has 13 amino acids.

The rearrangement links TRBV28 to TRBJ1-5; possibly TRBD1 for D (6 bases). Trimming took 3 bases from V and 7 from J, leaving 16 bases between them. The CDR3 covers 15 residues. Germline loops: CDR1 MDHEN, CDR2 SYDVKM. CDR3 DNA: TGTGCCAGCAGTTTGTTGAAAACAGGGAACCAGCCCCAGCATTTT. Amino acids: CASSLLKTGNQPQHF.

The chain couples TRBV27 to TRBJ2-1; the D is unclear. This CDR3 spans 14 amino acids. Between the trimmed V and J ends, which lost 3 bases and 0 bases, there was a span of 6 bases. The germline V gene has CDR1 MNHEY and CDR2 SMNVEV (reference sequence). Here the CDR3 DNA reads TGTGCCAGCAGTTTTCCGAGCTCCTACAATGAGCAGTTCTTC. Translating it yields CASSFPSSYNEQFF.

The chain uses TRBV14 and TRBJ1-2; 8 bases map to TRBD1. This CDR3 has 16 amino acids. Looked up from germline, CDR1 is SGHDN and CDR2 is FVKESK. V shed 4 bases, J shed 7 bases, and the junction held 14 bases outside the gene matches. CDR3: CASSRDRSPKGVGYTF. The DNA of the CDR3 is TGTGCCAGCAGCCGGGACAGGAGTCCTAAGGGGGTTGGCTACACCTTC. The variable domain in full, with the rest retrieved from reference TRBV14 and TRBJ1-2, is EAGVTQFPSHSVIEKGQTVTLRCDPISGHDNLYWYRRVMGKEIKFLLHFVKESKQDESGMPNNRFLAERTGGTYSTLKVQPAELEDSGVYFCASSRDRSPKGVGYTFGSGTRLTVV.

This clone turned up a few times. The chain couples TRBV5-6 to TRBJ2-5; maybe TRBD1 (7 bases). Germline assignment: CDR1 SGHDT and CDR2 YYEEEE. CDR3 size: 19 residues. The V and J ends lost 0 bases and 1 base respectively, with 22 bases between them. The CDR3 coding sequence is TGTGCCAGCAGCTTGGGGGAATGGACAGGAGGGGAGACCCAAGAGACCCAGTACTTC. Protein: CASSLGEWTGGETQETQYF. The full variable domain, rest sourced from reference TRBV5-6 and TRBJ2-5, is DAGVTQSPTHLIKTRGQQVTLRCSPKSGHDTVSWYQQALGQGPQFIFQYYEEEERQRGNFPDRFSGHQFPNYSSELNVNALLLGDSALYLCASSLGEWTGGETQETQYFGPGTRLLVL.